The T cell receptor beta chain described here comes from a study of CXCR3-negative and CXCR3-positive naive CD8 T cells. Libraries were UMI-labeled 5' RACE TRB cDNA. Reanalyzing the 5' RACE reads, TCRdb keeps one entry per CDR3 protein, without DNA. Its clone listing holds 70,000 to 100,000 distinct CDR3 sequences. The CDR3 sequence is 13 residues long. Study-wide results and limits: CXCR3-positive naive cells had TRB CDR3s that were more hydrophobic than CXCR3-negative naive cells had. Fresh PBMCs were used in most assays, and CXCR3 expression partially decreased after cryopreservation. Memory cells differed in TRBV-TRBJ usage, but naive CXCR3-negative and CXCR3-positive cells had similar usage.

About this clonotype: Its specificity is unknown.

The sample consisted of naive CXCR3- CD8+ T cells from blood. Regarding subset: CD45RO-CCR7+CD27+CD95- naive CD8+ T cells lacking CXCR3 (TNR3-). The TCR sequence derives from a human donor in good health. Some clones in this sample may be carry-over from other donors' samples. This chain uses TRBV21-1 with TRBJ1-5; absent DNA, TCRdb's TRBD1 call cannot be checked. TRBV21-1 is a pseudogene. The CDR3 sequence is CARRGRSFEPQHF.